This T cell receptor beta chain was profiled in a study of T cell changes during pregnancy in multiple sclerosis. The protocol was immunoSEQ multiplex PCR, while the TCRdb copy is restricted to in-frame clones and leaves out a portion. The table lists roughly 30,000 clones, approximately 90% of them singletons. Trimming at V came to 1 base and at J to 2 bases, leaving 4 bases not matched to a gene. CDR3 length equals 16 residues. Looked up from germline, CDR1 is MNHNS and CDR2 is SASEGT. V and J are TRBV6-1 and TRBJ2-1; 8 nucleotides agree with TRBD2. The sequence was obtained from a female donor with multiple sclerosis, enrolled in a pregnancy study. This material consisted of CD8+ T cells from peripheral blood mononuclear cells, taken in the first trimester of pregnancy. This CDR3 reads CASSEVAGGTYNEQFF. CDR3 DNA sequence: TGTGCCAGCAGTGAAGTGGCGGGAGGAACCTACAATGAGCAGTTCTTC.